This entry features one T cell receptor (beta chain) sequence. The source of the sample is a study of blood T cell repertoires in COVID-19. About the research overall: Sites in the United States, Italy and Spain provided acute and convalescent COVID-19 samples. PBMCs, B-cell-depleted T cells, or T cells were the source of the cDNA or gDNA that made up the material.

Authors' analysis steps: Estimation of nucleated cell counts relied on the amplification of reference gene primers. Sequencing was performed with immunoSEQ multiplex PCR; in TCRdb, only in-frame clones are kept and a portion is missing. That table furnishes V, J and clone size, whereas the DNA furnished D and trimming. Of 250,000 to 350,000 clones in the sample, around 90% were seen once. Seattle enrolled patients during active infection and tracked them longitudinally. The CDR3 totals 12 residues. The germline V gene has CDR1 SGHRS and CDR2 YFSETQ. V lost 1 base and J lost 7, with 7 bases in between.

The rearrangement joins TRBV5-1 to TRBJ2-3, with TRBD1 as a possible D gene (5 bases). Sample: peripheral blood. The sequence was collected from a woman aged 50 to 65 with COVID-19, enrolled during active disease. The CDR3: CASSLTGYTQYF. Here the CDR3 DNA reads TGCGCCAGCAGCTTGACAGGCTATACGCAGTATTTT.